This entry concerns a single TCR beta chain. Measured with immunoSEQ multiplex PCR; TCRdb has only the in-frame clones, and not every one. This sample carries 2 million to 2.5 million clones, around 92% of them seen once, and the ten largest clones take around 0.35%. The germline gives CDR1 KGHSH, CDR2 LQKENI. V shed 2 bases and J shed 3 bases, with 10 bases lying between them. There are 14 residues in the CDR3. These data originate in a study of shared clonotypes between healthy human individuals. This TCR came from a man aged 18 to 29 in good health. Some clones in this sample may be carry-over from other donors' samples. The rearrangement links TRBV18 to TRBJ1-2, with D uncertain. Sample: naive CD4+ T cells from PBMCs. Subset here: CD45RA+ positively selected. The CDR3 spells CASSPGSVYYGYTF. The DNA for the CDR3 is TGTGCCAGCTCACCAGGCTCCGTTTACTATGGCTACACCTTC.